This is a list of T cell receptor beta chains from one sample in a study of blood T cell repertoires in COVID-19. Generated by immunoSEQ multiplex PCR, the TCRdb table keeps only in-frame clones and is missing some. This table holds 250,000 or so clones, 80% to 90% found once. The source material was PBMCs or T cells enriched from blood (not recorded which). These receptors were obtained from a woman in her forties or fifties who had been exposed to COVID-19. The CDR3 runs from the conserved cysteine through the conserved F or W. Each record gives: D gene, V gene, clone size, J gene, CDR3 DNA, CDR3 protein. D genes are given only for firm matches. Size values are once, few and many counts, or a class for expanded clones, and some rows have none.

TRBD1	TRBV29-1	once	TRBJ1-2	TGCAGCGTTGAATGGACAGGGGGCCCCTATGGCTACACCTTC	CSVEWTGGPYGYTF
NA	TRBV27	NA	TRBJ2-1	TGTGCCAGCCACATCGACGGACAAGCCTACAATGAGCAGTTCTTC	CASHIDGQAYNEQFF
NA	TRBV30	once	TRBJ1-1	TGTGCCTGGAGCGGCTACGGGGGGAGAGGTGGGACTGAAGCTTTCTTT	CAWSGYGGRGGTEAFF
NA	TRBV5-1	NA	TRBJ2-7	TGCGCCAGCAGCTTGGGTACAGGCGTTACCTACGAGCAGTACTTC	CASSLGTGVTYEQYF
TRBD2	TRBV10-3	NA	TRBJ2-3	TGTGCGGGGGGGAGCACAGATACGCAGTATTTT	CAGGSTDTQYF
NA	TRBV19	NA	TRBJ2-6	TGTGCCAGTAAACAGGCCGACAGCTCTGGGGCCAACGTCCTGACTTTC	CASKQADSSGANVLTF
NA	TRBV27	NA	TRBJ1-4	TGTGCCAGCAGTTTATCGAGCAGGGTGCGCGAAAAACTGTTTTTT	CASSLSSRVREKLFF
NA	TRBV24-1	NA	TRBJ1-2	TGTGCCACCAGTGATCCTCAGGGCAGCTACACCTTC	CATSDPQGSYTF
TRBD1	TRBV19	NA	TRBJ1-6	TGTGCCAGTAGCTGGACAGGGCGAAATTCACCCCTCCACTTT	CASSWTGRNSPLHF
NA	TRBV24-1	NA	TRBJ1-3	TGTGCCACCAGTTCAGGAAACACCATATATTTT	CATSSGNTIYF
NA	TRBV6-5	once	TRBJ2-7	TGTGCCAGCAGTTACTCGCGGGACTCCTCCTACGAGCAGTACTTC	CASSYSRDSSYEQYF
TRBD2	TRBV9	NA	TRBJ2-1	TGTGCCAGCAGCCCCGGGACTAGCGGGGGGGCATTTCGCGTCAATGAGCAGTTCTTC	CASSPGTSGGAFRVNEQFF
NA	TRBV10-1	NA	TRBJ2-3	TGCGCCATCAAACCGAGGGGGGGATCAGATACGCAGTATTTT	CAIKPRGGSDTQYF
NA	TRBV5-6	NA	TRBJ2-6	TGTGCCAGCAGCTTGGCCCGGGGGAGTGGGGCCAACGTCCTGACTTTC	CASSLARGSGANVLTF
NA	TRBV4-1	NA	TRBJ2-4	TGCGCCAGCAGCCAAGAATCGGCCGACATTAGTTTCCAAAACATTCAGTACTTC	CASSQESADISFQNIQYF